This TCR beta chain was recovered during a study of Graves' ophthalmopathy and Graves' hyperthyroidism. Germline CDR1 and CDR2: SEHNR and FQNEAQ (reference sequence). This CDR3 is built from 14 residues. With 4 bases removed from V and 4 bases from J, the gap between germline ends came to 13 bases. Certain patients were not enrolled. These were patients with other autoimmune diseases, uncontrolled infections, pregnancy or lactation. PBMCs were obtained from 9 to 10 ml of fresh peripheral blood. RNA transcripts served as template for amplifying TCR beta CDR3 sequences. RT-PCR in the first round used HTBI primers; a second-round multiplex PCR followed. TCRdb ran MiXCR on the multiplex PCR reads and lists one entry per CDR3 protein. The data hold approximately 640,000 distinct CDR3 sequences, with roughly 39% observed a single time. This clonotype has a count of ten or more.

The sequence derives from an adult man with Graves' ophthalmopathy. This chain links TRBV7-9 with TRBJ1-1; perhaps TRBD1 as D (5 bases). Sequencing input: peripheral blood. The CDR3 DNA follows: TGTGCCAGCAGCTCTCTGGGGGGGAGCACTGAAGCTTTCTTT. This gives the protein CASSSLGGSTEAFF. Supplemented by reference TRBV7-9 and TRBJ1-1, the full variable domain reads DTGVSQNPRHKITKRGQNVTFRCDPISEHNRLYWYRQTLGQGPEFLTYFQNEAQLEKSRLLSDRFSAERPKGSFSTLEIQRTEQGDSAMYLCASSSLGGSTEAFFGQGTRLTVV.